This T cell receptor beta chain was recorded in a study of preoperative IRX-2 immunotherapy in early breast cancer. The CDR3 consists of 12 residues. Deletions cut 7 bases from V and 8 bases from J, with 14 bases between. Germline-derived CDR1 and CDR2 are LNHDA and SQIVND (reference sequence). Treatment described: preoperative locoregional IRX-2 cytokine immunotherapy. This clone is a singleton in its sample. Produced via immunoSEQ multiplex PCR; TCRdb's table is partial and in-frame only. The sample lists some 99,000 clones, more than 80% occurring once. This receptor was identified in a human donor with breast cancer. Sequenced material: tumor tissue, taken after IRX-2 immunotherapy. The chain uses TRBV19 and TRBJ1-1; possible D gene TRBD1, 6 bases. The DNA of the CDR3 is TGTGCCAGTAAGACAGGCCCCTTAGAAGCTTTCTTT. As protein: CASKTGPLEAFF.